This T cell receptor (beta chain) was obtained from a study of blood T cell repertoires in COVID-19. Clones were read by immunoSEQ multiplex PCR, and TCRdb kept only the in-frame ones, dropping some. The data show some 260,000 clones, roughly 91% seen once. The sequencing input was PBMCs or T cells enriched from blood (not recorded which). This TCR came from a man in his forties who had recovered from COVID-19.

DNA for the CDR3: TGTGCCAGTAGTATAGATAAGGTGACTAGCGTTCCCGGGGAGCTGTTTTTT. This sequence encodes CASSIDKVTSVPGELFF. The chain has TRBV19 and TRBJ2-2; 8 nucleotides match TRBD2. The CDR3 runs to 17 residues. Unmatched junction bases numbered 9, after V lost 0 bases and J lost 6 bases. CDR1 LNHDA and CDR2 SQIVND come from the germline V gene (reference sequence).